One sample yielded the 32 T cell receptor beta chains listed below, sequenced in a study of blood T cell repertoires in COVID-19. Profiled with immunoSEQ multiplex PCR; TCRdb holds only in-frame clones, not every one. The data show fewer than 150,000 clones, more than 80% seen once. Sequenced input: peripheral blood. These receptors originate from a human donor in a cohort sampled during active COVID-19.

This clone was detected only a few times. V is TRBV13 and J is TRBJ1-1; D may be TRBD1 (5 bases). Trimming left V 0 bases short and J 8 bases short, with 16 bases between. The CDR3 covers 15 residues. Germline V gene data show CDR1 as PRHDT and CDR2 as FYEKMQ (reference sequence). The CDR3: CASSLGIQGASEAFF. CDR3 DNA sequence: TGTGCCAGCAGCTTAGGAATCCAGGGCGCTTCCGAAGCTTTCTTT.

The V gene is TRBV7-8, the J gene TRBJ1-1; 7 nucleotides match TRBD1. Losses at the gene ends were 3 bases for V and 1 base for J; bases not matched to a gene: 5. The CDR3 is 15 residues long. Per germline, CDR1 SGHVS and CDR2 FQNEAQ. This CDR3 is CASSFAQGRNTEAFF. As DNA, the CDR3 is TGTGCCAGCAGCTTTGCACAGGGGAGGAACACTGAAGCTTTCTTT.

The genes are TRBV15 and TRBJ1-4; TRBD1 is a possible D gene (5 bases). The germline V and J ends were trimmed by 7 bases and 7 bases, with 10 bases remaining between them. This CDR3 is built from 12 residues. Germline CDR1 is LNHNV and CDR2 is YYDKDF (reference sequence). CDR3 bases: TGTGCCACCAAGGACATAATTGAAAAACTGTTTTTT. It is translated as CATKDIIEKLFF.

This sequence joins TRBV2 and TRBJ2-2, with TRBD2 as a possible D gene (6 bases). In germline, CDR1 is SNHLY, CDR2 FYNNEI. This CDR3 is 14 amino acids long. With 10 bases removed from V and 0 bases from J, the gap between germline ends came to 12 bases. The CDR3 loop is CATRGLANTGELFF. CDR3 bases: TGTGCCACCCGGGGGTTGGCGAACACCGGGGAGCTGTTTTTT.

Points on this clone: The junction departs from germline at one end; a sequencing error may be responsible. The gene calls are TRBV27 and TRBJ1-1; D is uncertain. CDR1 and CDR2 from the germline V gene are MNHEY and SMNVEV (reference sequence). The CDR3 is made up of 12 amino acids. The CDR3 sequence: CASGGLDRAGSF. The CDR3 coding sequence is TGTGCCAGCGGCGGGCTAGACCGTGCGGGGAGCTTT.

The chain uses TRBV9 and TRBJ1-6; no firm D call. Germline V gene lookup returns CDR1 SGDLS and CDR2 YYNGEE. This CDR3 has 14 residues. V was clipped by 4 bases and J by 6 bases, with 11 bases between them. The CDR3 sequence: CASSPGEVNSPLHF. The DNA for the CDR3 is TGTGCCAGCAGCCCGGGAGAGGTTAATTCACCCCTCCACTTT. Full variable domain (remainder filled in from reference TRBV9 and TRBJ1-6): DSGVTQTPKHLITATGQRVTLRCSPRSGDLSVYWYQQSLDQGLQFLIQYYNGEERAKGNILERFSAQQFPDLHSELNLSSLELGDSALYFCASSPGEVNSPLHFGNGTRLTVT.

V is TRBV19 and J is TRBJ2-4, with D maybe TRBD1 (6 bases). The V gene lost 8 bases and the J gene lost 5 bases, with 19 bases spanning the gap. The germline CDR1 and CDR2 sequences are LNHDA and SQIVND (reference sequence). The CDR3 is 15 amino acids. As DNA, the CDR3 is TGTGCCAGTCGGCGGACCAGGACAGACCAAAACATTCAGTACTTC. Protein product: CASRRTRTDQNIQYF. Supplemented by reference TRBV19 and TRBJ2-4, the full variable domain reads DGGITQSPKYLFRKEGQNVTLSCEQNLNHDAMYWYRQDPGQGLRLIYYSQIVNDFQKGDIAEGYSVSREKKESFPLTVTSAQKNPTAFYLCASRRTRTDQNIQYFGAGTRLSVL.

This clone was picked up one time. The J gene is TRBJ2-1, the V gene TRBV24-1, with TRBD2 as a possible D gene (6 bases). V was clipped by 9 bases and J by 2 bases, with 13 bases between them. The germline gives CDR1 KGHDR, CDR2 SFDVKD. This CDR3 spans 14 amino acids. Here the CDR3 DNA reads TGTGCCACCGCCATTTCGGGGGCCTACAATGAGCAGTTCTTC. Translated: CATAISGAYNEQFF.

The chain recombines TRBV30 with TRBJ1-2; D ambiguous. Per germline, CDR1 GTSNPN and CDR2 SVGIG (reference sequence). The length of the CDR3 is 16 residues. The ends were cut back, 7 bases at V and 0 bases at J, with 21 bases in the middle. CDR3 amino acids: CALYDEWRETNYGYTF. CDR3 DNA: TGTGCCTTATACGACGAGTGGCGGGAGACTAACTATGGCTACACCTTC.

This rearrangement joins TRBV7-2 to TRBJ2-1; 7 bases line up with TRBD2. The CDR3 consists of 17 residues. The V segment lost 1 base and the J segment 5 bases; nucleotides outside the gene matches: 11. Germline assignment: CDR1 SGHTA and CDR2 FQGNSA. The chain's CDR3 is CASSLVGGRGGDNEQFF. The CDR3 DNA reads as TGTGCCAGCAGCTTAGTCGGGGGGAGAGGAGGTGACAATGAGCAGTTCTTC.

The rearrangement uses TRBV7-2 and TRBJ1-1; unclear D gene. The V end lost 3 bases, the J end lost 8 bases, and 13 bases lay between the germline ends. This CDR3 has 13 residues. Germline CDR1 SGHTA, CDR2 FQGNSA. CDR3 bases: TGTGCCAGCAGCTTCGATAGAAATATAGAAGCTTTCTTT. The encoded protein is CASSFDRNIEAFF.

This sequence joins TRBV19 and TRBJ1-2; unclear D gene. Germline values: CDR1 LNHDA, CDR2 SQIVND (reference sequence). This CDR3 has 13 residues. V was clipped by 7 bases and J by 4 bases, with 13 bases between them. This CDR3 reads CASTFGQVYGYTF. The CDR3 DNA reads as TGTGCCAGTACCTTTGGGCAGGTCTATGGCTACACCTTC.

This chain uses TRBV20-1 with TRBJ2-1; 8 bases map to TRBD1. Germline assignment: CDR1 DFQATT and CDR2 SNEGSKA (reference sequence). The CDR3 runs to 14 residues. The ends lost 4 bases at V and 8 bases at J; junction bases unmatched: 10. CDR3 in amino acids: CSANDRGRYDEQFF. DNA of the CDR3: TGCAGTGCTAATGACAGGGGAAGATATGATGAGCAGTTCTTC.

As DNA, the CDR3 is TGTGCCACCAGTGATGAGCAGGGGGTCGAGCAGTACTTC. Translating gives CATSDEQGVEQYF. The chain uses TRBV24-1 and TRBJ2-7; 7 nucleotides line up with TRBD1. The germline CDR1 and CDR2 sequences are KGHDR and SFDVKD. Losses at the gene ends were 3 bases for V and 6 bases for J; bases not matched to a gene: 4. This CDR3 comprises 13 residues.

This clone was counted once. The chain employs TRBV7-2 and TRBJ2-5; 7 bases are shared with TRBD2. The CDR3 runs to 16 residues. J was trimmed by 5 bases and V by 5 bases; bases with no gene match: 14. CDR1 SGHTA and CDR2 FQGNSA come from the germline V gene. DNA for the CDR3: TGTGCCAGCAGCCCCCATCCTGGCGGGGGAGGGGAGACCCAGTACTTC. Residues: CASSPHPGGGGETQYF.

The rearrangement links TRBV18 to TRBJ1-2; TRBD1 might be the D (6 bases). CDR3 length: 14 amino acids. Trimming shortened V by 2 bases and J by 8 bases, and 15 bases separated the two germline ends. CDR1 KGHSH and CDR2 LQKENI come from the germline V gene. The CDR3 bases are TGTGCCAGCTCACCAGAACAGGGTGTCGGAGGCTACACCTTC. Its protein product is CASSPEQGVGGYTF.

The chain links TRBV3-1 (or the pseudogene TRBV3-2) to TRBJ1-4, with a weak D call TRBD1 (5 bases). This CDR3 region has 19 residues. V was cut by 6 bases and J by 6 bases, with 29 bases left in between. Germline V CDR1 and CDR2: LGHDT, YNNKEL (reference sequence). CDR3 in amino acids: CASSQPRGVLRPLDEKLFF. As DNA, the CDR3 is TGTGCCAGCAGTCAACCTAGGGGTGTCCTTCGCCCCCTAGATGAAAAACTGTTTTTT.

The rearrangement joins TRBV7-9 to TRBJ1-1, with 7 nucleotides matching TRBD1. CDR1 is SEHNR and CDR2 is FQNEAQ in the germline V gene (reference sequence). This CDR3 spans 13 amino acids. V lost 1 base, J lost 7 bases, and 3 bases stayed unmatched. The CDR3 coding sequence is TGTGCCAGCAGCTTAGGGACAGGCGTTGAAGCTTTCTTT. This encodes CASSLGTGVEAFF.

The chain is built from TRBV24-1 and TRBJ1-1, with 11 bases identical to TRBD1. The CDR3 extends over 16 amino acids. In germline, CDR1 is KGHDR, CDR2 SFDVKD. Germline trimming cut 5 bases from V and 4 bases from J; bases unmatched to any gene: 8. CDR3 DNA: TGTGCCACCAGTGCCCTCGGGACAGGGGGATCCACTGAAGCTTTCTTT. The encoded protein is CATSALGTGGSTEAFF.

The rearrangement links TRBV11-3 to TRBJ2-7; D gene uncertain. Germline loops: CDR1 SGHNT, CDR2 YENEEA. Trimming took 5 bases from V and 0 from J, leaving 5 bases between them. The CDR3 is 12 amino acids. As DNA, the CDR3 is TGTGCCAGCAGCATTAGCTCCTACGAGCAGTACGTC. Translation gives CASSISSYEQYV.

V is TRBV6-2 or TRBV6-3 and J is TRBJ1-1; D is ambiguous. This CDR3 spans 14 amino acids. Germline assignment: CDR1 MNHEY and CDR2 SVGEGT. The germline V and J ends were trimmed by 0 bases and 5 bases, with 10 bases remaining between them. The CDR3 DNA reads TGTGCCAGCAGTTACTCATGGAGGGAAACTGAAGCTTTCTTT. Amino acid sequence: CASSYSWRETEAFF.

This clone was picked up a small number of times. The chain carries TRBV11-3 and TRBJ2-6; D unresolved. Trimming left V 5 bases short and J 4 bases short, with 18 bases between. Germline V gene sequence: CDR1 SGHNT, CDR2 YENEEA. The CDR3 is 17 amino acids. DNA of the CDR3: TGTGCCAGCAGCCTGAATCCGATCCGGTCCGGGGCCAACGTCCTGACTTTC. It specifies CASSLNPIRSGANVLTF.

The chain combines TRBV7-9 with TRBJ1-1; 9 bases line up with TRBD1. V lost 5 bases, J lost 2 bases, and 6 bases stayed unmatched. Germline V gene lookup returns CDR1 SEHNR and CDR2 FQNEAQ (reference sequence). The length of the CDR3 is 15 residues. The DNA for the CDR3 is TGTGCCAGCAGCCACGGGACAGGGCGCAACACTGAAGCTTTCTTT. Translating it yields CASSHGTGRNTEAFF.

This rearrangement joins TRBV7-2 to TRBJ1-2; D possibly corresponds to TRBD1 (6 bases). The CDR3 consists of 13 residues. CDR1 SGHTA and CDR2 FQGNSA come from the germline V gene. V lost 4 bases, J lost 7 bases, and 13 bases lay in between. Here the CDR3 reads CASSSRGASGYTF. Here the CDR3 DNA reads TGTGCCAGCAGCTCCCGGGGGGCGAGTGGCTACACCTTC.

The chain joins TRBV7-6 to TRBJ2-3, with 7 bases matching TRBD2. This CDR3 region has 14 residues. The J segment lost 5 bases and the V segment lost 6 bases, leaving 8 bases of the junction unmatched. Germline CDR1 reads SGHVS; CDR2 reads FNYEAQ. This CDR3 reads CASSSSGGGDTQYF. CDR3 coding DNA: TGTGCCAGCAGTTCTAGCGGTGGAGGAGATACGCAGTATTTT.

The DNA of the CDR3 is TGTGCCAGCAGTTCGGGGGGGGGTAGCACAGATACGCAGTATTTT. The encoded protein is CASSSGGGSTDTQYF. V gene TRBV6-2 or TRBV6-3 combines with J gene TRBJ2-3; 8 bases are shared with TRBD2. The J segment lost 0 bases and the V segment lost 4 bases, leaving 3 bases of the junction unmatched. The CDR3 extends over 15 amino acids. Germline CDR1 reads MNHEY; CDR2 reads SVGEGT.

This chain links TRBV6-6 with TRBJ2-3; no clear D. CDR3 length equals 13 residues. The germline V and J ends were trimmed by 2 bases and 8 bases, with 11 bases remaining between them. Germline V CDR1 and CDR2: MNHNY, SVGAGI (reference sequence). The CDR3 coding sequence is TGTGCCAGCAGTTACGAGGCGGTGGGTACGCAGTATTTT. Translating it yields CASSYEAVGTQYF.

The chain is built from TRBV5-4 and TRBJ1-1; no clear D gene. The CDR3 consists of 13 residues. Germline CDR1 and CDR2: SGHNT and YYREEE (reference sequence). The ends were cut back, 0 bases at V and 7 bases at J, with 10 bases in the middle. CDR3 sequence (DNA): TGTGCCAGCAGCTTGGGCGGCCGGATTGAAGCTTTCTTT. Its translation is CASSLGGRIEAFF.

This clone appeared once. The V and J genes are TRBV21-1 and TRBJ2-1; no check of the table's D call, TRBD2, against the DNA was made. TRBV21-1 is noted as a pseudogene. CDR3 length: 16 residues. For the CDR3, the DNA is TGTGCCAGCACCAATACCCCACTAGCGGGAGGGAATGAGCAGTTCTTC. This sequence encodes CASTNTPLAGGNEQFF.

The chain employs TRBV19 and TRBJ1-2; no definite D call. Trimming left V 6 bases short and J 8 bases short, with 13 bases between. Germline CDR1 LNHDA, CDR2 SQIVND (reference sequence). The CDR3 loop spans 12 amino acids. In nucleotides, the CDR3 is TGTGCCAGTAGGACGGGAGCTGCGGGCTACACCTTC. Protein: CASRTGAAGYTF.

V and J are TRBV3-1 (or the pseudogene TRBV3-2) and TRBJ2-3; 11 bases align to TRBD2. CDR3 length: 16 residues. The germline CDR1 and CDR2 sequences are LGHDT and YNNKEL (reference sequence). V lost 4 bases and J lost 3; bases outside the gene matches: 6. Here the CDR3 reads CASSLLAGDPTDTQYF. DNA for the CDR3: TGTGCCAGCAGCCTACTAGCGGGAGATCCTACAGATACGCAGTATTTT.

The chain joins TRBV28 to TRBJ1-6; D perhaps matches TRBD1 (5 bases). Germline lookup yields CDR1 MDHEN and CDR2 SYDVKM. The V and J ends lost 6 bases and 5 bases respectively, with 11 bases between them. This CDR3 contains 14 residues. The CDR3 bases are TGTGCCAGCAGCTCGGGGGGTGATAATTCACCCCTCCACTTT. It yields the protein CASSSGGDNSPLHF.